This T cell receptor beta chain was profiled in a study of T cells in women clearing cervical HPV infection. Whole-study context: Cases were women with histologically confirmed HPV16-related CIN3 or worse, including a couple of invasive cancers.

Turning to this clone: The antigen is not known. The CDR3 goes on 3 residues after the read ends, and that part is filled in from the germline J gene.

Broader study findings: T-cell numbers per sample were unknown and may explain richness differences.

All donors had a single incident cervical HPV16 infection, not prevalent. V lost 7 bases and J lost 7; bases outside the gene matches: 12. Per germline, CDR1 LNHDA and CDR2 SQIVND (reference sequence). This CDR3 contains 14 residues. The protocol was immunoSEQ multiplex PCR, while the TCRdb copy is restricted to in-frame clones and leaves out a portion. In total, the table holds around 35,000 clones. This TCR came from a woman between 18 and 70 years old with a cervical HPV16 infection that either progressed to CIN3+ or cleared (not recorded which). The chain uses TRBV19 and TRBJ1-2, with 7 positions matching TRBD1. The specimen sequenced was blood buffy coat. Partial CDR3 DNA: TGTGCCAGTATTCCCAACAGGGGCTTAAGTGGC. Protein: CASIPNRGLSG. The entire CDR3 sequence reads CASIPNRGLSGYTF.